These T cell receptor beta chains were read from a single sample in a study of vaccination effects on CD4 cells after COVID-19. The antigens of these receptors remain unknown. Data came from immunoSEQ multiplex PCR; TCRdb stores just in-frame clones and leaves some out. The sample shows about 17,000 clones, 65% to 75% of them seen only once. The source material was CD4+ T cells from PBMCs cultured with SARS-CoV-2 spike peptides, sampled after COVID-19 vaccination. The receptors come from a human donor who had a prior SARS-CoV-2 infection. CDR3s include the opening cysteine and the closing phenylalanine or tryptophan. Each record gives: V gene, D gene, clone size, J gene, CDR3 protein, CDR3 DNA. A D gene is named only where the DNA matches it firmly. Part of the rows lack a size; the others show once, few, many or a class for expanded clones.

TRBV18,-,once,TRBJ1-2,CASSPLTQANYGYTF,TGTGCCAGCTCACCTTTGACACAAGCTAACTATGGCTACACCTTC
TRBV6-2/TRBV6-3,TRBD2,-,TRBJ2-1,CASSSPRTSGRGTNEQFF,TGTGCCAGCAGTTCCCCTAGGACTAGCGGGAGAGGGACGAATGAGCAGTTCTTC
TRBV5-5,-,once,TRBJ1-2,CASKLQGQIVRGYTF,TGTGCCAGCAAACTCCAGGGTCAAATAGTTCGGGGCTACACCTTC
TRBV12-5,TRBD1,-,TRBJ2-1,CASRTESRGILLSSYNEQFF,TGTGCTAGTAGGACTGAGTCCAGGGGGATCCTATTAAGCTCCTACAATGAGCAGTTCTTC
TRBV28,-,few,TRBJ2-1,CASTEGGRHNEQFF,TGTGCCAGCACGGAGGGGGGCCGGCATAATGAGCAGTTCTTC
TRBV6-6,-,-,TRBJ2-4,CASSYPGDSGHSQYF,TGTGCCAGCAGTTACCCCGGGGATAGCGGACATTCTCAGTACTTC
TRBV5-5,-,few,TRBJ2-4,CASSLAGILSLAKNIQYF,TGTGCCAGCAGCTTGGCGGGGATTCTGAGTCTAGCCAAAAACATTCAGTACTTC
TRBV19,TRBD1,-,TRBJ1-3,CASSIITGGASGNTIYF,TGTGCCAGTAGTATAATCACAGGGGGCGCGTCGGGAAACACCATATATTTT
TRBV5-6,-,few,TRBJ2-5,CASSGWVSETQYF,TGTGCCAGCAGCGGATGGGTATCGGAGACCCAGTACTTC
TRBV28,-,-,TRBJ2-7,CASSPLGGVGGYEQYF,TGTGCCAGCAGTCCTCTCGGGGGAGTCGGGGGCTACGAGCAGTACTTC
TRBV5-4,TRBD1,-,TRBJ1-2,CASSLSLAGGNGYTF,TGTGCCAGCAGCTTGAGTCTAGCAGGGGGCAATGGCTACACCTTC
TRBV2,TRBD1,few,TRBJ1-1,CASTLDRTSTEAFF,TGTGCCAGCACCCTGGACAGGACTTCCACTGAAGCTTTCTTT
TRBV14,-,few,TRBJ2-3,CASSQGLTRVDTQYF,TGTGCCAGCAGCCAAGGTCTGACTCGCGTGGATACGCAGTATTTT
TRBV7-9,TRBD1,-,TRBJ1-4,CASSLGQGRTSDEKLFF,TGTGCCAGCAGCCTGGGACAGGGAAGGACGTCGGATGAAAAACTGTTTTTT
TRBV2,-,-,TRBJ2-5,CASSSSYGDQETQYF,TGTGCCAGCAGTTCTTCTTACGGGGACCAAGAGACCCAGTACTTC
TRBV7-9,TRBD1,-,TRBJ1-3,CASSFVWGQGENTIYF,TGTGCCAGCAGCTTTGTCTGGGGACAGGGAGAAAACACCATATATTTT
TRBV24-1,-,-,TRBJ1-4,CATNRVREPATNEKLFF,TGTGCCACCAATCGGGTTCGGGAGCCTGCAACTAATGAAAAACTGTTTTTT
TRBV25-1,-,-,TRBJ1-2,CASSGPGTFRDYGYTF,TGTGCCAGCAGTGGCCCAGGAACCTTTCGAGACTATGGCTACACCTTC
TRBV6-5,-,few,TRBJ2-2,CASSNSGTGELFF,TGTGCCAGCAGCAACTCGGGGACCGGGGAGCTGTTTTTT
TRBV6-5,-,-,TRBJ2-5,CASSYRQAETQYF,TGTGCCAGCAGTTACCGCCAGGCGGAGACCCAGTACTTC
TRBV6-5,-,-,TRBJ2-1,CASISALGEESEQFF,TGTGCCAGCATCTCGGCTTTGGGTGAGGAAAGTGAGCAGTTCTTC
TRBV2,TRBD2,-,TRBJ2-1,CASSAARGGFEQFF,TGTGCCAGCAGTGCAGCGCGGGGGGGCTTTGAGCAGTTCTTC
TRBV4-1,-,-,TRBJ1-5,CASSPSVVARNQPQHF,TGCGCCAGCAGCCCCTCGGTAGTGGCGCGCAATCAGCCCCAGCATTTT
TRBV4-2,TRBD2,-,TRBJ2-7,CASSQRLAGGGEQYF,TGTGCCAGCAGCCAACGACTAGCGGGAGGGGGCGAGCAGTACTTC
TRBV12-3/TRBV12-4,-,-,TRBJ1-6,CASSPGNSPLHF,TGTGCCAGCAGTCCGGGTAATTCACCCCTCCACTTT
TRBV6-6,-,few,TRBJ1-6,CASSYVGGGDSPLHF,TGTGCCAGCAGTTACGTGGGGGGAGGAGATTCACCCCTCCACTTT
TRBV5-5,-,-,TRBJ1-5,CASSSHRDQPQHF,TGTGCCAGCAGCTCCCACAGGGATCAGCCCCAGCATTTT
TRBV5-1,TRBD2,-,TRBJ2-7,CASSLVSGTYEQYF,TGCGCCAGCAGCTTGGTTAGCGGGACCTACGAGCAGTACTTC
TRBV19,-,-,TRBJ1-2,CASSIEQGSYYGYTF,TGTGCCAGTAGTATAGAGCAGGGGTCGTACTATGGCTACACCTTC
TRBV5-1,TRBD1,-,TRBJ1-1,CASSWTGMNTEAFF,TGCGCCAGCAGCTGGACAGGGATGAACACTGAAGCTTTCTTT
TRBV15,-,-,TRBJ1-2,CATSTNQLPINTF,TGTGCCACCAGCACCAATCAACTCCCAATTAACACCTTC